This entry lists 13 T cell receptor beta chains sequenced from one sample in a study of PD-1 blockade in classical Hodgkin lymphoma. Method: immunoSEQ multiplex PCR; TCRdb's copy keeps in-frame clones and lacks some. The table includes tens of thousands of clones, over 70% detected once. Time point described: cycle 4 day 1 (C4D1), after less than seven weeks of nivolumab. All the patients suffered relapse after autologous stem cell transplantation, and brentuximab vedotin exposure differed. This material consisted of peripheral blood mononuclear cells (PBMCs), taken before the fourth cycle of nivolumab. The receptors were gathered from a human donor with classical Hodgkin lymphoma.

The CDR3 DNA is TGTGCCAGCAGCCAAGAAGCCCCCCCTAGCGGGGGGGGCAATGAGCAGTTCTTC. This gives the protein CASSQEAPPSGGGNEQFF. J is TRBJ2-1 and V is TRBV14; 12 positions agree with TRBD2. With V trimmed by 0 bases and J by 6 bases, 9 bases remained unmatched. The CDR3 consists of 18 residues. Germline assignment: CDR1 SGHDN and CDR2 FVKESK.

This clone has just a few counts. The V gene is TRBV14, the J gene TRBJ1-6; D uncertain. Trimming pared 4 bases from V and 7 bases from J, leaving 11 bases between. Germline V gene lookup returns CDR1 SGHDN and CDR2 FVKESK. This CDR3 is 14 amino acids long. The CDR3, as DNA: TGTGCCAGCAGCCCCCGGCCAACAAATTCACCCCTCCACTTT. Translated: CASSPRPTNSPLHF.

This chain uses TRBV19 with TRBJ2-3; 13 bases align to TRBD2. Per germline, CDR1 LNHDA and CDR2 SQIVND (reference sequence). This CDR3 contains 15 residues. The J segment lost 2 bases and the V segment lost 6 bases, leaving 2 bases of the junction unmatched. The CDR3 DNA reads TGTGCCAGTAGAGGACTAGCGGGGGTCACAGATACGCAGTATTTT. Its protein product is CASRGLAGVTDTQYF.

The chain recombines TRBV5-6 with TRBJ2-7; TRBD1 matches 9 bases. Germline trimming cut 4 bases from V and 0 bases from J; bases unmatched to any gene: 14. CDR1 is SGHDT and CDR2 is YYEEEE in the germline V gene. The CDR3 covers 18 residues. CDR3 amino acids: CASSKRGTGMPHSYEQYF. The CDR3 DNA is TGTGCCAGCAGCAAACGTGGGACAGGGATGCCTCACTCCTACGAGCAGTACTTC. Looking up the rest from reference TRBV5-6 and TRBJ2-7 gives the full variable domain: DAGVTQSPTHLIKTRGQQVTLRCSPKSGHDTVSWYQQALGQGPQFIFQYYEEEERQRGNFPDRFSGHQFPNYSSELNVNALLLGDSALYLCASSKRGTGMPHSYEQYFGPGTRLTVT.

The chain recombines TRBV2 with TRBJ2-1; 8 nucleotides agree with TRBD1. CDR3 length equals 15 residues. The V segment lost 5 bases and the J segment 8 bases; nucleotides outside the gene matches: 11. In germline, CDR1 is SNHLY, CDR2 FYNNEI. CDR3 in amino acids: CASSRQGTRQDEQFF. CDR3 bases: TGTGCCAGCAGTAGACAGGGGACGAGACAAGATGAGCAGTTCTTC.

The chain recombines TRBV5-1 with TRBJ2-1, with D possibly being TRBD1 or TRBD2 (5 bases each). Trimming took off 4 bases at V and 6 bases at J, with 8 bases between the two ends. Germline assignment: CDR1 SGHRS and CDR2 YFSETQ. The CDR3 totals 12 residues. The CDR3 DNA follows: TGCGCCAGCAGCCCTGGGGGCAATGAGCAGTTCTTC. The encoded protein is CASSPGGNEQFF.

The chain combines TRBV7-2 with TRBJ2-5, with D perhaps TRBD1 or TRBD2 (6 bases each). V dropped 5 bases and J dropped 5 bases, with 15 bases sitting between them. Germline V gene sequence: CDR1 SGHTA, CDR2 FQGNSA. This CDR3 is built from 14 residues. The CDR3 reads CASSIYREVETQYF. The DNA of the CDR3 is TGTGCCAGCAGCATATACAGGGAGGTCGAGACCCAGTACTTC.

V and J are TRBV28 and TRBJ1-4, with TRBD1 as a possible D gene (6 bases). V lost 5 bases and J 4 bases, leaving 11 bases between the germline ends. The germline CDR1 and CDR2 sequences are MDHEN and SYDVKM. The CDR3 spans 14 residues. The CDR3 spells CASSITGFNEKLFF. The CDR3 bases are TGTGCCAGCAGTATAACAGGGTTTAATGAAAAACTGTTTTTT.

The J gene is TRBJ1-2, the V gene TRBV7-6; D might be TRBD1 (6 bases). The CDR3 is made up of 15 amino acids. Germline CDR1 reads SGHVS; CDR2 reads FNYEAQ. V was clipped by 5 bases and J by 8 bases, with 21 bases between them. The CDR3 nucleotides are TGTGCCAGCAGCCGCGGGGGCAGGGTATCACGGGGCTACACCTTC. This encodes CASSRGGRVSRGYTF.

Comment on this clone: This sample also contains other DNA sequences that code for the same CDR3. J is TRBJ1-2 and V is TRBV2; D unclear. Germline lookup yields CDR1 SNHLY and CDR2 FYNNEI. There are 13 residues in the CDR3. Trimming removed 4 bases from V and 4 bases from J, with 10 bases in between. CDR3 nucleotide sequence: TGTGCCAGCAGTGTCGGGCAGAGCTATGGCTACACCTTC. It encodes CASSVGQSYGYTF.

This clone appeared a single time. The V gene is TRBV5-1, the J gene TRBJ2-3; 7 bases are a match to TRBD1. The germline V gene has CDR1 SGHRS and CDR2 YFSETQ. CDR3 length: 14 amino acids. With 4 bases clipped from V and 0 bases from J, the junction kept 2 bases outside the gene matches. As DNA, the CDR3 is TGCGCCAGCAGCAGGACAGGAAGCACAGATACGCAGTATTTT. The encoded protein is CASSRTGSTDTQYF.

V is TRBV2 and J is TRBJ1-6; the D is unclear. This CDR3 has 15 residues. CDR1 is SNHLY, CDR2 FYNNEI, per germline. Trimming took 4 bases from V and 4 from J, leaving 11 bases between them. CDR3 amino acids: CASSGGRSYNSPLHF. In DNA form, the CDR3 reads TGTGCCAGCAGTGGCGGACGGAGTTATAATTCACCCCTCCACTTT. Using reference TRBV2 and TRBJ1-6 for the parts outside the CDR3, the full variable domain is EPEVTQTPSHQVTQMGQEVILRCVPISNHLYFYWYRQILGQKVEFLVSFYNNEISEKSEIFDDQFSVERPDGSNFTLKIRSTKLEDSAMYFCASSGGRSYNSPLHFGNGTRLTVT.

The chain combines TRBV28 with TRBJ2-5; TRBD2 agrees at 11 bases. Germline CDR1 MDHEN, CDR2 SYDVKM. The V gene end was trimmed by 5 bases and the J gene end by 0 bases; junction bases not matched to a gene: 5. There are 16 residues in the CDR3. For the CDR3, the DNA is TGTGCCAGCAGTAATGGACTAGCGGGTTACCAAGAGACCCAGTACTTC. This codes for CASSNGLAGYQETQYF.